This T cell receptor (beta chain) was identified in a study of response to subunit inactivated influenza vaccine. TCRdb used MiXCR to reprocess the RT-PCR reads, holding one entry per CDR3 protein. Among about 520,000 distinct CDR3 sequences listed, around 9.9% were seen once. V dropped 1 base and J dropped 2; count of bases not matched to a gene: 4. CDR1 is SGHTA, CDR2 FQGNSA, per germline. This CDR3 spans 17 amino acids. In this sample, this clonotype turned up a few times. Its antigen is undetermined. Study outcomes and limitations: Each seasonal flu vaccination may recruit only limited new T cells, authors suggested.

The gene calls are TRBV7-2 and TRBJ2-1, with TRBD2 matching over 11 bases. This sample comprised PBMCs from blood, obtained 45 days after vaccination. The receptor's source is a man over 45 who received an inactivated influenza vaccine. DNA for the CDR3: TGTGCCAGCAGCTTAGGCATAGCGGGAGGGCCCTACAATGAGCAGTTCTTC. Amino acids: CASSLGIAGGPYNEQFF.